The 2 T cell receptor beta chains in this list originate from one sample, sequenced in a study of cytomegalovirus exposure and HLA in healthy donors. Primers included in the PCR were 60 Vbeta and 13 Jbeta primers. Clones were read by immunoSEQ multiplex PCR, and TCRdb kept only the in-frame ones, dropping some. The table includes about 140,000 clones, approximately 71% detected once. The specimen sequenced was PBMCs. The receptors come from a man in his late teens or twenties in good health and CMV-seropositive.

This clone has just one count. This chain links TRBV5-1 with TRBJ2-2, with D maybe TRBD1 (6 bases). CDR1 is SGHRS, CDR2 YFSETQ, per germline. V shed 2 bases and J shed 3 bases, with 8 bases lying between them. CDR3 length: 14 amino acids. As DNA, the CDR3 is TGCGCCAGCAGCTTTGGGGGCCACACCGGGGAGCTGTTTTTT. This codes for CASSFGGHTGELFF.

This clone turned up a few times. This chain joins TRBV5-4 and TRBJ1-2, with D maybe TRBD1 (5 bases). CDR3 length: 16 residues. Germline V lookup: CDR1 SGHNT, CDR2 YYREEE (reference sequence). The V end lost 3 bases, the J end lost 4 bases, and 19 bases lay between the germline ends. The CDR3 nucleotides read TGTGCCAGCAGCTGGGCGATGGGCAGGGCTCCCTATGGCTACACCTTC. Protein: CASSWAMGRAPYGYTF. Supplemented by reference TRBV5-4 and TRBJ1-2, the full variable domain reads ETGVTQSPTHLIKTRGQQVTLRCSSQSGHNTVSWYQQALGQGPQFIFQYYREEENGRGNFPPRFSGLQFPNYSSELNVNALELDDSALYLCASSWAMGRAPYGYTFGSGTRLTVV.